This T cell receptor beta chain is from a study of blood T cell repertoires in COVID-19. The CDR3 covers 14 residues. From germline, CDR1 is SEHNR and CDR2 FQNEAQ (reference sequence). The V end lost 3 bases, the J end lost 4 bases, and 12 bases lay between the germline ends. This study enrolled people aged 18 to 89 from approximately 25 US geographic areas. Generated by immunoSEQ multiplex PCR, the TCRdb table keeps only in-frame clones and is missing some. The table shows a few hundred thousand clones, with 90% occurring only once. Specimen: PBMCs or T cells enriched from blood (not recorded which). The sequence derives from a man aged 18 to 30 who had recovered from COVID-19. The chain is built from TRBV7-9 and TRBJ1-2, with D possibly matching TRBD1 (5 bases). The CDR3 loop is CASSFTQVRYGYTF. CDR3 DNA sequence: TGTGCCAGCAGCTTTACACAGGTTCGCTATGGCTACACCTTC.